Following are 20 T cell receptor beta chains from one sample sequenced in a study of shared clonotypes between healthy human individuals. Assay used: immunoSEQ multiplex PCR; TCRdb lists only in-frame clones, some missing. The repertoire holds over 1.5 million clones, with about 98% as singletons. Sequencing input: naive CD4+ T cells sorted from blood. Specified subset: CD45RA+ positively selected. The receptors originated from a man aged 30 to 39 in good health.

The chain has TRBV6-6 and TRBJ1-5, with 7 bases aligning to TRBD1. There are 13 residues in the CDR3. Germline V gene data show CDR1 as MNHNY and CDR2 as SVGAGI (reference sequence). With V trimmed by 5 bases and J by 6 bases, 4 bases remained unmatched. The CDR3 coding sequence is TGTGCCAGCAGTAACAGGGGAGGTCAGCCCCAGCATTTT. Residues: CASSNRGGQPQHF.

The rearrangement uses TRBV2 and TRBJ1-5, with a weak D call TRBD1 (5 bases). V dropped 2 bases and J dropped 7 bases, with 9 bases sitting between them. Germline V gene lookup returns CDR1 SNHLY and CDR2 FYNNEI. This CDR3 comprises 13 residues. The CDR3 DNA is TGTGCCAGCAGTGAAAGGGGTCGCCAGCCCCAGCATTTT. Translating gives CASSERGRQPQHF.

This clone was detected once. J is TRBJ2-7 and V is TRBV10-1, with TRBD2 as a possible D gene (5 bases). This CDR3 is 15 amino acids long. Per the germline V gene, CDR1 is WNHNN and CDR2 is SYGVQD (reference sequence). V was clipped by 8 bases and J by 2 bases, with 19 bases between them. Here the CDR3 DNA reads TGCGCCAGCTCAGAGCGGACTTACCCTCCCTACGAGCAGTACTTC. Its protein is CASSERTYPPYEQYF.

The chain has TRBV5-8 and TRBJ2-1; maybe TRBD2 (6 bases). The CDR3 loop spans 15 amino acids. Germline lookup yields CDR1 SGHTS and CDR2 YDEGEE. V was shortened by 4 bases and J by 0 bases, with 11 bases between the two germline ends. The CDR3 is CASSRDGSSYNEQFF. CDR3 sequence (DNA): TGTGCCAGCAGCCGGGACGGGAGCTCCTACAATGAGCAGTTCTTC.

V and J are TRBV7-2 and TRBJ2-1, with D uncertain. CDR3 length: 17 residues. Trimming took off 7 bases at V and 2 bases at J, with 21 bases between the two ends. CDR1 is SGHTA and CDR2 is FQGNSA in the germline V gene. CDR3 nucleotides: TGTGCCAGCATCCGCCCGACTCGTTCCCGCCCCTACAATGAGCAGTTCTTC. Its protein product is CASIRPTRSRPYNEQFF.

The rearrangement joins TRBV5-6 to TRBJ2-1; D is undetermined. The CDR3 runs to 12 residues. Germline CDR1 is SGHDT and CDR2 is YYEEEE. V lost 4 bases to trimming and J lost 3 bases, with 5 bases between them. CDR3 sequence: CASSPNYNEQFF. In DNA form, the CDR3 reads TGTGCCAGCAGCCCAAACTACAATGAGCAGTTCTTC.

The rearrangement uses TRBV10-2 and TRBJ2-1; TRBD2 matches 7 bases. The CDR3 runs to 15 residues. The junction had 18 bases not matched to a gene; V was cut back by 4 bases and J by 15 bases. CDR1 and CDR2 from the germline V gene are WSHSY and SAAADI. CDR3 amino acids: CASSARLAVKESLFF. The DNA for the CDR3 is TGCGCCAGCAGTGCTCGCCTAGCGGTCAAGGAGAGTCTGTTCTTC.

The chain is built from TRBV7-6 and TRBJ1-4; D is unclear. The CDR3 has 16 residues. Germline V CDR1 and CDR2: SGHVS, FNYEAQ. V shed 1 base and J shed 4 bases, with 13 bases lying between them. CDR3 nucleotides: TGTGCCAGCAGCTTAGTTTTTGACCGATATAATGAAAAACTGTTTTTT. Translating gives CASSLVFDRYNEKLFF.

V is TRBV5-6 and J is TRBJ2-1; 7 bases are a match to TRBD1. The CDR3 runs to 14 residues. V was clipped by 4 bases and J by 3 bases; unmatched bases: 4. CDR1 and CDR2 from the germline V gene are SGHDT and YYEEEE. The CDR3 here is CASSPDRDYNEQFF. The DNA of the CDR3 is TGTGCCAGCAGCCCCGACAGGGACTACAATGAGCAGTTCTTC.

This chain links TRBV2 with TRBJ1-1; 7 bases line up with TRBD1. V lost 6 bases and J lost 0; bases outside the gene matches: 13. CDR3 length: 17 amino acids. Germline V gene lookup returns CDR1 SNHLY and CDR2 FYNNEI. The CDR3, as DNA: TGTGCCAGCAGCGTCGCCCAGGGGGAAAACATGAACACTGAAGCTTTCTTT. Translating gives CASSVAQGENMNTEAFF.

Remarks on this clone: Within the sample, other DNA sequences also encode this same CDR3. CDR3 protein: CAWSGGNQPQHF. In DNA, the CDR3 is TGTGCCTGGAGTGGAGGGAATCAGCCCCAGCATTTT. V gene TRBV30 combines with J gene TRBJ1-5; D is ambiguous. Germline lookup yields CDR1 GTSNPN and CDR2 SVGIG (reference sequence). V was shortened by 1 base and J by 4 bases, with 5 bases between the two germline ends. This CDR3 contains 12 residues.

The V call is TRBV7-3, the J call TRBJ2-2; D perhaps matches TRBD1 (6 bases). V was cut by 11 bases and J by 5 bases, with 18 bases left in between. Germline CDR1 and CDR2: SGHTA and FQGTGA. This CDR3 contains 14 residues. CDR3 sequence (DNA): TGTGCCGGACTCTTGGGGACAAATACCGGGGAGCTGTTTTTT. Translated: CAGLLGTNTGELFF.

This clone was counted once. The rearrangement links TRBV28 to TRBJ2-7, with 8 nucleotides matching TRBD2. The CDR3 has 15 amino acids. Germline CDR1 is MDHEN and CDR2 is SYDVKM. J lost 2 bases, V lost 3 bases, and 6 bases had no gene match. The CDR3 protein is CASSLWLAGTYEQYF. In DNA form, the CDR3 reads TGTGCCAGCAGTTTGTGGCTAGCGGGCACCTACGAGCAGTACTTC.

This chain joins TRBV2 and TRBJ1-1, with 8 bases lining up with TRBD1. CDR1 and CDR2 from the germline V gene are SNHLY and FYNNEI. The CDR3 spans 12 residues. V shed 9 bases, J shed 5 bases, and the junction held 5 bases outside the gene matches. The CDR3 region is CASGQGETEAFF. The CDR3 DNA reads as TGTGCCAGTGGACAGGGAGAAACTGAAGCTTTCTTT. Full variable domain (missing parts from reference TRBV2 and TRBJ1-1): EPEVTQTPSHQVTQMGQEVILRCVPISNHLYFYWYRQILGQKVEFLVSFYNNEISEKSEIFDDQFSVERPDGSNFTLKIRSTKLEDSAMYFCASGQGETEAFFGQGTRLTVV.

The chain carries TRBV29-1 and TRBJ2-3; D remains ambiguous. The CDR3 spans 19 residues. Germline lookup yields CDR1 SQVTM and CDR2 ANQGSEA. Trimming pared 4 bases from V and 0 bases from J, leaving 26 bases between. The CDR3 is CSVGRFSGFLPASTDTQYF. The CDR3 DNA reads TGCAGCGTTGGCCGATTCTCAGGATTCCTTCCCGCTAGCACAGATACGCAGTATTTT.

V usage is TRBV18 and J usage is TRBJ2-1, with TRBD1 matching over 8 bases. Germline V gene lookup returns CDR1 KGHSH and CDR2 LQKENI. This CDR3 has 13 amino acids. Trimming removed 8 bases from V and 7 bases from J; junction bases left unmatched: 7. For the CDR3, the DNA is TGTGCCAGCGACGGACAGGGAGTAAATGAGCAGTTCTTC. Protein product: CASDGQGVNEQFF.

The genes are TRBV19 and TRBJ2-1; TRBD2 agrees at 14 bases. Trimming at V came to 4 bases and at J to 10 bases, leaving 6 bases not matched to a gene. The CDR3 is made up of 15 amino acids. Germline CDR1 reads LNHDA; CDR2 reads SQIVND (reference sequence). This chain's CDR3 is CASSTGTSGSREQFF. The CDR3, as DNA: TGTGCCAGTAGTACCGGGACTAGCGGGAGTAGGGAGCAGTTCTTC.

The chain joins TRBV11-2 to TRBJ1-3; no clear D gene. This CDR3 is 18 amino acids long. V lost 0 bases and J lost 2, with 17 bases in between. Germline V gene sequence: CDR1 SGHAT, CDR2 FQNNGV. In nucleotides, the CDR3 is TGTGCCAGCAGCTTAGACCCACCGGGGTGGCCAACTGGAAACACCATATATTTT. It yields the protein CASSLDPPGWPTGNTIYF.

The chain recombines TRBV5-1 with TRBJ2-4; 8 bases are a match to TRBD1. The CDR3 covers 15 residues. In germline, CDR1 is SGHRS, CDR2 YFSETQ. V lost 2 bases to trimming and J lost 6 bases; unmatched junction nucleotides: 7. The CDR3 region is CASSLDRGWRNIQYF. Written as DNA, the CDR3 is TGCGCCAGCAGCTTAGACAGGGGATGGAGAAACATTCAGTACTTC.

The DNA of the CDR3 is TGTGCCAGCAGTACTCCAAGGATGGCAGATACGCAGTATTTT. It is translated as CASSTPRMADTQYF. The rearrangement joins TRBV6-1 to TRBJ2-3; D gene ambiguous. Germline CDR1 is MNHNS and CDR2 is SASEGT. This CDR3 is built from 14 residues. V was trimmed by 5 bases and J by 4 bases, leaving 13 bases between them.